Sequencing of this T cell receptor beta chain was carried out in a study of spatial heterogeneity in lung cancer. Study background: Beta-chain sequences were consistently detected more often than alpha-chain sequences. For tumor regions, TCR transcript counts showed a strong correlation with a T cell module score derived from matched bulk RNA-seq. Broader study findings: Numbers of ubiquitous and regional expanded TCRs tracked ubiquitous and regional nonsynonymous mutation counts, respectively. Higher tumor mutation counts went along with higher counts of expanded intratumoral alpha and beta TCRs.

TCRdb passed the 5' RACE reads through MiXCR, listing each CDR3 protein once. The sample shows around 18,000 distinct CDR3 sequences, around 5% of them seen only once. This clonotype was detected ten times or more. Its antigen is unknown. The time point here: sample taken at primary tumor resection. There were approximately 69 donors, all of them untreated patients with early-stage non-small cell lung cancer. This sequence was found in a female donor with early-stage non-small cell lung cancer. The sequencing used lung tumor tissue, collected at surgery.

The CDR3 reads CAWSQGLAEYNEQFF. The DNA for the CDR3 is TGTGCCTGGAGCCAAGGCCTAGCCGAATACAATGAGCAGTTCTTC. This chain connects TRBV30 to TRBJ2-1; D perhaps matches TRBD2 (5 bases). Trimming took off 3 bases at V and 4 bases at J, with 16 bases between the two ends. The CDR3 runs 15 residues. The V gene's germline CDR1 is GTSNPN and CDR2 SVGIG (reference sequence).